This TCR beta chain is from a study of graft-versus-host responses after intestinal transplantation. Looking at the study overall: Recipients had multivisceral, liver-intestinal, or isolated intestinal transplants. Notes on the study in general: Early post-transplant HvG declines tracked with peak circulating GvH clone levels.

Method: immunoSEQ multiplex PCR; TCRdb's copy keeps in-frame clones and lacks some. The table shows about 98,000 clones, with 86% occurring only once. The CDR3 is 11 residues long. Germline CDR1 is MDHEN and CDR2 is SYDVKM. Trimming pared 3 bases from V and 11 bases from J, leaving 10 bases between. Notes on this clone: Its target is not known. The identical CDR3 is also encoded by other nucleotide sequences in the sample.

The sequence derives from a human patient who received an intestinal transplant, so some T cells may come from the graft donor. The chain combines TRBV28 with TRBJ1-2, with D possibly being TRBD1 (5 bases). The specimen comprised PBMCs, sampled 255 days after intestinal transplant. The CDR3 nucleotides read TGTGCCAGCAGTTTCAGGGCTGGTTACACCTTC. The encoded protein is CASSFRAGYTF.